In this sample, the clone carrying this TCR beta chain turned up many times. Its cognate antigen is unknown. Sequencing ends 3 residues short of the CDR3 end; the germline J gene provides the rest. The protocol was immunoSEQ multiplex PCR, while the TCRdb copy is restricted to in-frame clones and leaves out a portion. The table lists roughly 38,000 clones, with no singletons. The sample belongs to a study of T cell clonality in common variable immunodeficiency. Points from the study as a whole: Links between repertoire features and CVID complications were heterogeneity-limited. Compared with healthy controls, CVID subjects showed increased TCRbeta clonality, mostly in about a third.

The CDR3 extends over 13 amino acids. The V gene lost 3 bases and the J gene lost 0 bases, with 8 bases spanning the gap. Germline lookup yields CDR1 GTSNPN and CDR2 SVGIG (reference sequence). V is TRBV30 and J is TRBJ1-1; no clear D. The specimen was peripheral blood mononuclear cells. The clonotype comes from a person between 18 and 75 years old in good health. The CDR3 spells CAWSPQLNTEAFF. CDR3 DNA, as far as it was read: TGTGCCTGGAGCCCACAGTTGAACACTGAA.